This T cell receptor beta chain was sequenced in a study of blood T cell repertoires in COVID-19. Study-wide background: Acute-phase and convalescent COVID-19 samples originated in the United States, Italy and Spain. Sources were T cells, B-cell-depleted T cells, or PBMCs; the material itself was cDNA or gDNA.

Original processing notes: Scientists estimated how many nucleated cells there were by amplifying reference gene primers. The repertoire was sequenced with immunoSEQ multiplex PCR; TCRdb's copy has only in-frame clones and lacks some. V, J and clone size were drawn from that table, and D and trimming were deduced from the DNA. The sample has around 29,000 clones, 85% to 90% seen once; the top ten hold less than 15%. The table lists this clone with a few counts. V lost 0 bases, J lost 6 bases, and 4 bases stayed unmatched. CDR3 length: 14 residues. Germline CDR1 SGHRS, CDR2 YFSETQ. The chain couples TRBV5-1 to TRBJ1-1, with 8 positions matching TRBD1. The TCR sequence derives from a man aged 65-85 years with active COVID-19. Sequencing input: peripheral blood. The CDR3 DNA follows: TGCGCCAGCAGCTTGGGGACAGGGCAAGCTGAAGCTTTCTTT. It codes for CASSLGTGQAEAFF.